Detailed here is one T cell receptor (beta chain). Trimming stripped 6 bases from V and 1 base from J, with 19 bases between. CDR3 length: 16 amino acids. Germline values: CDR1 SGHTS, CDR2 YDEGEE. This entry belongs to a study of control samples from healthy donors and cancer patients. Assay: immunoSEQ multiplex PCR; the TCRdb copy retains only in-frame clones and omits some. Seen here are about 63,000 clones, 65% to 90% observed once, and the top ten hold about 5%. The receptor comes from a man between 35 and 55 years old in good health. V is TRBV5-8 and J is TRBJ1-1, with a possible D match to TRBD1 (6 bases). Sequencing input: blood. The CDR3 protein is CASNYGTRLRNTEAFF. CDR3 DNA: TGTGCCAGCAATTATGGGACACGGCTAAGGAACACTGAAGCTTTCTTT.